One and the same sample provided the 30 T cell receptor beta chains below, sequenced in a study of control samples from healthy donors and cancer patients. Sequencing was performed with immunoSEQ multiplex PCR; in TCRdb, only in-frame clones are kept and a portion is missing. This sample yields 150,000 to 200,000 clones, of which 90% are seen a single time; over 1.1% belongs to the top ten. Material for sequencing was blood. Receptor source: a woman between 45 and 60 years old in good health.

The J gene is TRBJ2-7, the V gene TRBV6-1; D uncertain. V was shortened by 1 base and J by 3 bases, with 22 bases between the two germline ends. CDR3 length: 18 residues. Germline V CDR1 and CDR2: MNHNS, SASEGT. The CDR3 DNA is TGTGCCAGCAGTGAAGTAGGGTCTTATAGCCGGGCCCTCTACGAGCAGTACTTC. Translating it yields CASSEVGSYSRALYEQYF.

Comments on this clone: The junction departs from the called germline gene at one end, perhaps through a read error. The genes are TRBV19 and TRBJ1-3, with D possibly matching TRBD1 (6 bases). The CDR3 spans 13 residues. The germline gives CDR1 LNHDA, CDR2 SQIVND (reference sequence). This CDR3 is CASSITGGPDADF. DNA for the CDR3: TGTGCCAGTAGTATAACCGGGGGCCCCGATGCGGATTTT.

The chain is built from TRBV11-3 and TRBJ2-1; D perhaps matches TRBD1 (6 bases). Germline V gene lookup returns CDR1 SGHNT and CDR2 YENEEA. Trimming removed 0 bases at V and 0 bases at J, with 6 bases between. The CDR3 length is 15 residues. The CDR3 DNA is TGTGCCAGCAGCTTAGACAGGGGCTCCTACAATGAGCAGTTCTTC. Translation gives CASSLDRGSYNEQFF. Combining the CDR3 with reference TRBV11-3 and TRBJ2-1 gives the whole variable domain EAGVVQSPRYKIIEKKQPVAFWCNPISGHNTLYWYLQNLGQGPELLIRYENEEAVDDSQLPKDRFSAERLKGVDSTLKIQPAELGDSAVYLCASSLDRGSYNEQFFGPGTRLTVL.

This chain links TRBV10-3 with TRBJ1-2; no clear D gene. Per the germline V gene, CDR1 is ENHRY and CDR2 is SYGVKD. The CDR3 length is 13 residues. V lost 6 bases and J lost 3, with 11 bases in between. CDR3: CAIRASGDYGYTF. DNA for the CDR3: TGTGCCATCAGGGCGTCTGGAGACTATGGCTACACCTTC.

This chain connects TRBV28 to TRBJ2-3, with unresolved D. The CDR3 runs 12 residues. Germline V gene lookup returns CDR1 MDHEN and CDR2 SYDVKM. The ends were cut back, 6 bases at V and 2 bases at J, with 6 bases in the middle. CDR3 DNA: TGTGCCAGCAGCAAGAACACAGATACGCAGTATTTT. It is translated as CASSKNTDTQYF.

This rearrangement joins TRBV9 to TRBJ1-3; possible D gene TRBD1, 5 bases. Germline CDR1 and CDR2: SGDLS and YYNGEE. The CDR3 spans 15 residues. Trimming cost V 0 bases and J 3 bases, with 10 bases left between them. CDR3 amino acids: CASSVERDFGNTIYF. For the CDR3, the DNA is TGTGCCAGCAGCGTAGAGCGGGACTTTGGAAACACCATATATTTT.

The chain is built from TRBV12-3 or TRBV12-4 and TRBJ1-1; D is possibly TRBD1 (6 bases). The CDR3 length is 13 residues. V shed 6 bases and J shed 5 bases, with 13 bases lying between them. The CDR3 nucleotides are TGTGCCAGCAGCCAATCAACAGGGACTGAAGCTTTCTTT. Encoded protein: CASSQSTGTEAFF.

For the CDR3, the DNA is TGCAGCGTTGAAGGCCCTGGGGCCAACGTCCTGACTTTC. Translated: CSVEGPGANVLTF. The chain is built from TRBV29-1 and TRBJ2-6; D is unclear. The V gene's germline CDR1 is SQVTM and CDR2 ANQGSEA. This CDR3 has 13 amino acids. V was clipped by 1 base and J by 2 bases, with 3 bases between them.

In DNA form, the CDR3 reads TGCGCCAGCAGCCCAGGGACAGCGAGTGGTAACTATGGCTACACCTTC. It is translated as CASSPGTASGNYGYTF. The gene calls are TRBV5-1 and TRBJ1-2; 7 bases map to TRBD1. In germline, CDR1 is SGHRS, CDR2 YFSETQ. V trimming: 4 bases; J trimming: 1 base; junction bases outside the gene matches: 10. The CDR3 is 16 residues long.

The chain carries TRBV6-1 and TRBJ1-4; D gene uncertain. CDR1 and CDR2 (germline): MNHNS, SASEGT. Trimming removed 1 base at V and 8 bases at J, with 11 bases between. The CDR3 length is 14 residues. The CDR3 here is CASSEGTSREKLFF. The CDR3 DNA sequence: TGTGCCAGCAGTGAAGGGACGAGTCGCGAAAAACTGTTTTTT.

CDR3 DNA: TGTGCCAGTACCTCGACGCGTATCGGCTACACCTTC. This encodes CASTSTRIGYTF. This chain links TRBV19 with TRBJ1-2; D is ambiguous. Between the trimmed V and J ends, which lost 7 bases and 8 bases, there was a span of 14 bases. Germline lookup yields CDR1 LNHDA and CDR2 SQIVND (reference sequence). CDR3 length: 12 residues.

The rearrangement links TRBV6-4 to TRBJ1-1; 7 bases are a match to TRBD1. Germline trimming cut 5 bases from V and 6 bases from J; bases unmatched to any gene: 9. The CDR3 length is 14 residues. Germline CDR1 is MRHNA and CDR2 is SNTAGT. CDR3 residues: CASSRNQGVPEAFF. In DNA form, the CDR3 reads TGTGCCAGCAGTCGGAACCAGGGGGTCCCTGAAGCTTTCTTT.

The J gene is TRBJ2-6, the V gene TRBV19; 7 positions match TRBD1. The CDR3 is 17 amino acids. V shed 5 bases and J 0 bases; nucleotides not matched to a gene: 7. Germline assignment: CDR1 LNHDA and CDR2 SQIVND (reference sequence). CDR3 sequence: CASSDRDSYSGANVLTF. The CDR3 nucleotides read TGTGCCAGTAGTGACCGGGACAGCTACTCTGGGGCCAACGTCCTGACTTTC. Supplemented by reference TRBV19 and TRBJ2-6, the full variable domain reads DGGITQSPKYLFRKEGQNVTLSCEQNLNHDAMYWYRQDPGQGLRLIYYSQIVNDFQKGDIAEGYSVSREKKESFPLTVTSAQKNPTAFYLCASSDRDSYSGANVLTFGAGSRLTVL.

Comments on this clone: In the same sample, other DNA sequences code for this CDR3. The chain joins TRBV7-2 to TRBJ1-1; 10 positions agree with TRBD1. This CDR3 is built from 17 residues. J lost 4 bases, V lost 1 base, and 9 bases had no gene match. CDR1 is SGHTA and CDR2 is FQGNSA in the germline V gene. This CDR3 is CASSLGTGGVSGTEAFF. The DNA of the CDR3 is TGTGCCAGCAGCTTAGGGACAGGGGGTGTCTCCGGCACTGAAGCTTTCTTT.

The chain joins TRBV7-2 to TRBJ2-2; perhaps TRBD2 as D (5 bases). The CDR3 has 15 residues. Trimming took off 3 bases at V and 1 base at J, with 9 bases between the two ends. Germline V gene lookup returns CDR1 SGHTA and CDR2 FQGNSA. CDR3: CASSFQAGNTGELFF. DNA of the CDR3: TGTGCCAGCAGCTTTCAGGCGGGGAACACCGGGGAGCTGTTTTTT.

The V and J genes are TRBV7-7 and TRBJ2-3, with a tentative D call TRBD1 (5 bases). There are 15 residues in the CDR3. The V end was cut by 2 bases, the J end by 2 bases, with 11 bases between. From germline, CDR1 is SSHAT and CDR2 FNYEAQ (reference sequence). CDR3 sequence: CASSLQGHPTDTQYF. The CDR3 region has the DNA TGTGCCAGCAGCTTACAAGGACACCCCACAGATACGCAGTATTTT.

The V call is TRBV5-8, the J call TRBJ2-3; TRBD2 matches 15 bases. The CDR3 is made up of 18 amino acids. V trimming: 3 bases; J trimming: 2 bases; junction bases outside the gene matches: 7. Per germline, CDR1 SGHTS and CDR2 YDEGEE. Here the CDR3 DNA reads TGTGCCAGCAGCTATGGACTAGCGGGGGGGCATTTCACAGATACGCAGTATTTT. It encodes CASSYGLAGGHFTDTQYF.

With regard to this clone: The identical CDR3 is also encoded by other nucleotide sequences in the sample. The chain joins TRBV19 to TRBJ1-5; D unresolved. This CDR3 is built from 15 residues. The germline V gene encodes CDR1 LNHDA and CDR2 SQIVND (reference sequence). Trimming took off 3 bases at V and 5 bases at J, with 14 bases between the two ends. CDR3 sequence: CASSMGSGRDQPQHF. The CDR3 DNA is TGTGCCAGTAGTATGGGGTCGGGAAGGGATCAGCCCCAGCATTTT.

V gene TRBV2 combines with J gene TRBJ1-2, with TRBD1 identical over 10 bases. After removal of 7 bases from V and 4 bases from J, the junction contained 9 bases not matched to a gene. Germline loops: CDR1 SNHLY, CDR2 FYNNEI. The CDR3 sequence is 15 residues long. Here the CDR3 DNA reads TGTGCCAGCACCGGACAGGGGGTGATAGGCTATGGCTACACCTTC. Translating it yields CASTGQGVIGYGYTF. Combining the CDR3 with reference TRBV2 and TRBJ1-2 gives the whole variable domain EPEVTQTPSHQVTQMGQEVILRCVPISNHLYFYWYRQILGQKVEFLVSFYNNEISEKSEIFDDQFSVERPDGSNFTLKIRSTKLEDSAMYFCASTGQGVIGYGYTFGSGTRLTVV.

The chain links TRBV3-1 (or the pseudogene TRBV3-2) to TRBJ2-3, with TRBD2 matching over 8 bases. Germline V gene sequence: CDR1 LGHDT, CDR2 YNNKEL (reference sequence). This CDR3 spans 14 amino acids. V was pared by 4 bases and J by 4 bases, with 4 bases of the junction left unmatched. CDR3 region: CASSRSGAADTQYF. In DNA, the CDR3 is TGTGCCAGCAGCCGTAGCGGGGCCGCAGATACGCAGTATTTT.

The chain carries TRBV7-2 and TRBJ1-5, with D possibly TRBD1 on 5 matching bases. The germline gives CDR1 SGHTA, CDR2 FQGNSA. The germline V and J ends were trimmed by 3 bases and 6 bases, with 9 bases remaining between them. The CDR3 sequence is 13 residues long. Written as DNA, the CDR3 is TGTGCCAGCAGCTTCCAGGGTCGTCAGCCCCAGCATTTT. Its translation: CASSFQGRQPQHF.

V is TRBV27 and J is TRBJ2-3, with D perhaps given as TRBD1 or TRBD2 (5 bases each). This CDR3 has 16 residues. With 0 bases removed from V and 0 bases from J, the gap between germline ends came to 10 bases. Germline CDR1 is MNHEY and CDR2 is SMNVEV (reference sequence). CDR3 coding DNA: TGTGCCAGCAGTTTATCGGGGGTAGTCAGCACAGATACGCAGTATTTT. Residues: CASSLSGVVSTDTQYF.

This clone was seen a handful of times. The chain combines TRBV3-1 (or the pseudogene TRBV3-2) with TRBJ1-1; TRBD1 matches 9 bases. Germline values: CDR1 LGHDT, CDR2 YNNKEL (reference sequence). With V trimmed by 1 base and J by 2 bases, 5 bases remained unmatched. CDR3 length equals 16 residues. This CDR3 is CASSQAPTGGNTEAFF. CDR3 in DNA: TGTGCCAGCAGCCAAGCCCCGACAGGGGGAAACACTGAAGCTTTCTTT.

The chain links TRBV5-7 to TRBJ1-1, with 10 bases aligning to TRBD1. TRBV5-7 counts as an open reading frame of uncertain function. The CDR3 extends over 14 amino acids. The V gene end was trimmed by 6 bases and the J gene end by 4 bases; junction bases not matched to a gene: 6. CDR3 DNA: TGTGCCAGCATAGGGCGGGACAGGGGCACTGAAGCTTTCTTT. It encodes CASIGRDRGTEAFF.

The chain combines TRBV27 with TRBJ1-6; 9 bases map to TRBD1. The CDR3 spans 17 residues. The germline gives CDR1 MNHEY, CDR2 SMNVEV (reference sequence). J gave up 0 bases and V 4 bases, and 4 bases lay outside the gene matches. The CDR3 sequence: CASSSGQGSSYNSPLHF. The CDR3 nucleotides read TGTGCCAGCAGTTCGGGACAGGGAAGCTCCTATAATTCACCCCTCCACTTT.

The chain employs TRBV3-1 (or the pseudogene TRBV3-2) and TRBJ2-1; D might be TRBD1 or TRBD2, each matching 6 bases. V dropped 0 bases and J dropped 8 bases, with 17 bases sitting between them. Looked up from germline, CDR1 is LGHDT and CDR2 is YNNKEL (reference sequence). The CDR3 length is 16 residues. As DNA, the CDR3 is TGTGCCAGCAGCCAAGACAAAAGCGGTAGGGGGGATGAGCAGTTCTTC. Translated, it gives CASSQDKSGRGDEQFF.

CDR3 protein: CSVDRWTGIFGTEAFF. CDR3 sequence (DNA): TGCAGCGTGGACCGCTGGACAGGGATTTTCGGCACTGAAGCTTTCTTT. The chain is built from TRBV29-1 and TRBJ1-1, with TRBD1 identical over 8 bases. The V gene end was trimmed by 6 bases and the J gene end by 4 bases; junction bases not matched to a gene: 16. This CDR3 has 16 amino acids. Germline CDR1 is SQVTM and CDR2 is ANQGSEA. The variable domain in full, with the rest retrieved from reference TRBV29-1 and TRBJ1-1, is SAVISQKPSRDICQRGTSLTIQCQVDSQVTMMFWYRQQPGQSLTLIATANQGSEATYESGFVIDKFPISRPNLTFSTLTVSNMSPEDSSIYLCSVDRWTGIFGTEAFFGQGTRLTVV.

In this sample, this clone turned up many times. V and J are TRBV19 and TRBJ1-4, with D hard to call. Trimming pared 11 bases from V and 8 bases from J, leaving 24 bases between. The CDR3 runs 15 residues. Germline assignment: CDR1 LNHDA and CDR2 SQIVND (reference sequence). The CDR3, as DNA: TGTGCCTCTTTCTCAGCCGGTGCCACCGAGGAAAAACTGTTTTTT. Its translation is CASFSAGATEEKLFF.

V gene TRBV21-1 combines with J gene TRBJ1-5; TRBD1 is the table's D call and was not checked against the DNA. TRBV21-1 is designated a pseudogene. The CDR3 consists of 16 residues. The CDR3 coding sequence is TGTGCCAGCAGCAAACCGGGACAGGGGTATAATCAGCCCCAGCATTTT. This translates into CASSKPGQGYNQPQHF.

This clone was recorded only once. The chain has TRBV14 and TRBJ2-6; D uncertain. Trimming pared 1 base from V and 0 bases from J, leaving 7 bases between. CDR3 size: 16 residues. CDR1 and CDR2 (germline): SGHDN, FVKESK. CDR3 sequence reads: CASSQGLFSGANVLTF. CDR3 bases: TGTGCCAGCAGCCAAGGGTTGTTCTCTGGGGCCAACGTCCTGACTTTC.